These 27 T cell receptor beta chains were all obtained from the same sample, sequenced in a study of T cells in Graves' hyperthyroidism and ophthalmopathy. Regions amplified from RNA transcripts were the TCR beta CDR3 regions. With the HTBI primer set, the TCR CDR3 went through a first round of RT-PCR. TCRdb re-called the multiplex PCR reads with MiXCR, one entry per CDR3 protein. Of hundreds of thousands of distinct CDR3 sequences listed, about 15% are singletons. Sequenced: blood. The source is a woman aged 18-29 years with Graves' hyperthyroidism.

In this sample, this clonotype turned up many times. The CDR3 here is CASDRVPQYNEQFF. CDR3 bases: TGTGCCAGCGACAGGGTCCCGCAATACAATGAGCAGTTCTTC. The chain links TRBV6-1 to TRBJ2-1; 7 bases match TRBD1. Per germline, CDR1 MNHNS and CDR2 SASEGT. The CDR3 loop spans 14 amino acids. V lost 8 bases and J lost 4; bases outside the gene matches: 8.

This clonotype has at least ten counts. The chain recombines TRBV9 with TRBJ2-1; weak D call: TRBD2 (6 bases). V dropped 4 bases and J dropped 8 bases, with 19 bases sitting between them. The CDR3 has 15 amino acids. Looked up from germline, CDR1 is SGDLS and CDR2 is YYNGEE. This CDR3 is CASSSTGTPKDEQFF. For the CDR3, the DNA is TGTGCCAGCAGCAGTACCGGGACTCCGAAGGATGAGCAGTTCTTC.

This clonotype was observed many times. The V gene is TRBV20-1, the J gene TRBJ1-5; 8 nucleotides match TRBD1. With V trimmed by 4 bases and J by 5 bases, 7 bases remained unmatched. Germline CDR1 is DFQATT and CDR2 is SNEGSKA (reference sequence). This CDR3 spans 14 amino acids. The DNA for the CDR3 is TGCAGTGCTAAACGGACAGGGTCGGATCAGCCCCAGCATTTT. Amino acids: CSAKRTGSDQPQHF.

This clonotype occurred many times. The genes are TRBV12-3 or TRBV12-4 and TRBJ2-7; TRBD1 is a possible D gene (5 bases). The length of the CDR3 is 14 residues. Trimming cost V 7 bases and J 0 bases, with 13 bases left between them. CDR3 sequence reads: CASNRHRSSYEQYF. The CDR3 DNA reads TGTGCCAGCAACCGACACAGGAGCTCCTACGAGCAGTACTTC.

There are many counts of this clonotype. The J gene is TRBJ2-2, the V gene TRBV12-5; 8 bases agree with TRBD1. V gave up 9 bases and J gave up 3 bases; unmatched junction bases: 9. Germline V CDR1 and CDR2: LGHNT, FRNRAP. The CDR3 sequence is 15 residues long. CDR3 in DNA: TGTGCTAGCGCTTCGGTACAGGGGGACACCGGGGAGCTGTTTTTT. This codes for CASASVQGDTGELFF.

This clonotype was seen ten or more times. The chain employs TRBV30 and TRBJ2-5; D possibly corresponds to TRBD2 (7 bases). Germline V gene lookup returns CDR1 GTSNPN and CDR2 SVGIG (reference sequence). The CDR3 totals 13 residues. V dropped 7 bases and J dropped 5 bases, with 17 bases sitting between them. CDR3 bases: TGTGCCTCAATAAAGGGGGGGGTTGAGACCCAGTACTTC. Its protein product is CASIKGGVETQYF.

This clonotype was observed many times. The CDR3 DNA follows: TGTGCCAGCAGTGAAGGGGCGCCCCCCGCCTACGAGCAGTACTTC. Translation: CASSEGAPPAYEQYF. The V and J genes are TRBV6-1 and TRBJ2-7; D not certain. Between the trimmed V and J ends, which lost 1 base and 2 bases, there was a span of 12 bases. CDR3 length: 15 residues. Germline V gene sequence: CDR1 MNHNS, CDR2 SASEGT.

The chain joins TRBV9 to TRBJ2-7; possibly TRBD1 for D (6 bases). Germline V gives CDR1 SGDLS, CDR2 YYNGEE. V gave up 3 bases and J gave up 2 bases, with 12 bases separating them. The length of the CDR3 is 14 residues. The CDR3 here is CASSAFGTTYEQYF. The CDR3 nucleotides are TGTGCCAGCAGCGCGTTTGGGACAACCTACGAGCAGTACTTC.

This chain links TRBV5-6 with TRBJ2-3; 9 bases align to TRBD2. The V segment lost 4 bases and the J segment 10 bases; nucleotides outside the gene matches: 7. The CDR3 sequence is 13 residues long. Germline assignment: CDR1 SGHDT and CDR2 YYEEEE. In DNA, the CDR3 is TGTGCCAGCAGCCCGGCGGGGGGGCCTGCGCAGTATTTT. It codes for CASSPAGGPAQYF.

This clonotype showed up just a few times. The chain has TRBV19 and TRBJ1-2, with D hard to call. The V and J ends lost 3 bases and 7 bases respectively, with 9 bases between them. The CDR3 is 12 residues long. CDR1 is LNHDA, CDR2 SQIVND, per germline (reference sequence). The CDR3 DNA reads as TGTGCCAGTAGTATGCAGCTAGGTGGCTACACCTTC. Its translation: CASSMQLGGYTF.

The chain uses TRBV27 and TRBJ2-1; 8 bases agree with TRBD1. This CDR3 has 16 amino acids. Trimming cost V 8 bases and J 4 bases; bases outside gene matches: 13. The germline CDR1 and CDR2 sequences are MNHEY and SMNVEV (reference sequence). CDR3 nucleotides: TGTGCCAGCGTACTAACCGGGACAGGCGATTACAATGAGCAGTTCTTC. Translated, it gives CASVLTGTGDYNEQFF.

This chain links TRBV2 with TRBJ1-1; TRBD1 aligns across 10 bases. This CDR3 is built from 16 residues. The germline gives CDR1 SNHLY, CDR2 FYNNEI. V gave up 7 bases and J gave up 0 bases; unmatched junction bases: 8. The CDR3 loop reads CASTKGQGGLNTEAFF. CDR3 DNA: TGTGCCAGCACCAAAGGACAGGGGGGGCTGAACACTGAAGCTTTCTTT.

This clonotype was observed a handful of times. The V and J genes are TRBV12-3 or TRBV12-4 and TRBJ1-5; no clear D. The CDR3 is made up of 14 amino acids. Trimming removed 3 bases at V and 6 bases at J, with 12 bases between. In nucleotides, the CDR3 is TGTGCCAGCAGTTTTAGGGCAAAGGGTCAGCCCCAGCATTTT. As protein: CASSFRAKGQPQHF.

This clonotype was found many times. The rearrangement links TRBV3-1 to TRBJ1-1; a weak D match, TRBD1 (6 bases). This CDR3 is 13 amino acids long. V was trimmed by 6 bases and J by 8 bases, leaving 16 bases between them. In germline, CDR1 is LGHDT, CDR2 YNNKEL (reference sequence). The CDR3 reads CASRRGQSAEAFF. In nucleotides, the CDR3 is TGTGCCAGCAGGAGAGGACAGTCGGCGGAAGCTTTCTTT.

This clonotype was detected ten times or more. This chain connects TRBV28 to TRBJ1-2; 7 nucleotides line up with TRBD1. From germline, CDR1 is MDHEN and CDR2 SYDVKM. V trimming: 6 bases; J trimming: 5 bases; junction bases outside the gene matches: 6. This CDR3 region has 13 residues. CDR3 loop: CASSIRGRYGYTF. In DNA, the CDR3 is TGTGCCAGCAGCATTAGGGGGCGATATGGCTACACCTTC.

This clonotype was found many times. The V and J genes are TRBV20-1 and TRBJ1-3, with a possible D match to TRBD1 (5 bases). The CDR3 is 13 residues long. The germline gives CDR1 DFQATT, CDR2 SNEGSKA (reference sequence). V lost 1 base and J lost 7, with 11 bases in between. CDR3 sequence: CSARAPGGNTIYF. Written as DNA, the CDR3 is TGCAGTGCTAGAGCTCCCGGGGGTAACACCATATATTTT.

This clonotype was detected ten times or more. The chain joins TRBV18 to TRBJ1-4; a possible D gene is TRBD1 (5 bases). Between the trimmed V and J ends, which lost 8 bases and 6 bases, there was a span of 25 bases. This CDR3 spans 17 amino acids. The V gene's germline CDR1 is KGHSH and CDR2 LQKENI. The CDR3 nucleotides are TGTGCCAGCACTACAGGAGGGGTTGCCGCACCCCATGAAAAACTGTTTTTT. Its translation is CASTTGGVAAPHEKLFF.

At least ten counts were recorded for this clonotype. The rearrangement links TRBV2 to TRBJ2-7; D gene ambiguous. Germline V gene data show CDR1 as SNHLY and CDR2 as FYNNEI. This CDR3 comprises 14 residues. Trimming took off 1 base at V and 0 bases at J, with 7 bases between the two ends. This chain's CDR3 is CASSEVPGSYEQYF. DNA for the CDR3: TGTGCCAGCAGTGAAGTACCCGGCTCCTACGAGCAGTACTTC. The whole variable domain, remainder taken from reference TRBV2 and TRBJ2-7, is EPEVTQTPSHQVTQMGQEVILRCVPISNHLYFYWYRQILGQKVEFLVSFYNNEISEKSEIFDDQFSVERPDGSNFTLKIRSTKLEDSAMYFCASSEVPGSYEQYFGPGTRLTVT.

A few counts support this clonotype. The genes are TRBV27 and TRBJ2-1, with D tentatively TRBD1 (5 bases). This CDR3 is 14 amino acids long. V shed 4 bases and J shed 6 bases, with 13 bases lying between them. CDR1 and CDR2 (germline): MNHEY, SMNVEV (reference sequence). The CDR3 sequence: CASSSKRGGNEQFF. In DNA form, the CDR3 reads TGTGCCAGCAGTTCAAAAAGGGGCGGCAATGAGCAGTTCTTC.

This clonotype has ten or more counts. V usage is TRBV3-1 and J usage is TRBJ2-1; a weak D match, TRBD2 (5 bases). The CDR3 extends over 15 amino acids. Germline CDR1 reads LGHDT; CDR2 reads YNNKEL (reference sequence). Trimming took 8 bases from V and 3 from J, leaving 17 bases between them. The CDR3 sequence: CASRARVGGYNEQFF. CDR3 nucleotide sequence: TGTGCCAGCCGCGCCCGAGTCGGAGGCTACAATGAGCAGTTCTTC.

This chain links TRBV24-1 with TRBJ2-7; 8 bases align to TRBD1. The CDR3 sequence is 14 residues long. The germline V gene encodes CDR1 KGHDR and CDR2 SFDVKD. J lost 6 bases, V lost 10 bases, and 13 bases had no gene match. The CDR3 here is CATASWAGGGEQYF. CDR3 DNA sequence: TGTGCCACAGCATCTTGGGCAGGGGGCGGCGAGCAGTACTTC.

This clonotype came up a few times. This CDR3 is CATRTGGSNQPQHF. CDR3 DNA sequence: TGTGCCACCCGGACAGGAGGAAGCAATCAGCCCCAGCATTTT. The gene calls are TRBV6-1 and TRBJ1-5, with 7 bases matching TRBD1. Germline V lookup: CDR1 MNHNS, CDR2 SASEGT. V gave up 10 bases and J gave up 1 base; unmatched junction bases: 7. This CDR3 contains 14 residues.

V gene TRBV7-9 combines with J gene TRBJ1-2, with 8 bases that match TRBD1. CDR1 and CDR2 from the germline V gene are SEHNR and FQNEAQ (reference sequence). V gave up 7 bases and J gave up 8 bases; unmatched junction bases: 12. This CDR3 has 14 residues. The CDR3 DNA reads as TGTGCCAGCACCCCGGGGCAGGGGGCATGGGGCTACACCTTC. It specifies CASTPGQGAWGYTF. Full variable domain (rest looked up from reference TRBV7-9 and TRBJ1-2): DTGVSQNPRHKITKRGQNVTFRCDPISEHNRLYWYRQTLGQGPEFLTYFQNEAQLEKSRLLSDRFSAERPKGSFSTLEIQRTEQGDSAMYLCASTPGQGAWGYTFGSGTRLTVV.

This clonotype was detected ten times or more. The J gene is TRBJ1-1, the V gene TRBV20-1; the match to TRBD1 covers 7 bases. J was trimmed by 5 bases and V by 2 bases; bases with no gene match: 5. The CDR3 covers 13 residues. CDR1 is DFQATT and CDR2 is SNEGSKA in the germline V gene (reference sequence). The CDR3 is CSARSVRGTEAFF. The CDR3 nucleotides read TGCAGTGCTAGAAGCGTCAGGGGGACTGAAGCTTTCTTT.

This clonotype was observed many times. The J gene is TRBJ1-4, the V gene TRBV5-1, with 7 bases identical to TRBD1. After removal of 2 bases from V and 5 bases from J, the junction contained 3 bases not matched to a gene. The germline V gene encodes CDR1 SGHRS and CDR2 YFSETQ. The CDR3 is 14 residues long. The CDR3 protein is CASSFAQGNEKLFF. Here the CDR3 DNA reads TGCGCCAGCAGCTTTGCACAGGGGAATGAAAAACTGTTTTTT. Full variable domain (rest looked up from reference TRBV5-1 and TRBJ1-4): KAGVTQTPRYLIKTRGQQVTLSCSPISGHRSVSWYQQTPGQGLQFLFEYFSETQRNKGNFPGRFSGRQFSNSRSEMNVSTLELGDSALYLCASSFAQGNEKLFFGSGTQLSVL.

This clonotype was observed at least ten times. The rearrangement links TRBV27 to TRBJ1-2, with D possibly TRBD1 on 5 matching bases. The CDR3 loop spans 13 amino acids. The germline gives CDR1 MNHEY, CDR2 SMNVEV (reference sequence). V was pared by 11 bases and J by 4 bases, with 17 bases between. The CDR3 nucleotides read TGTGCCGGCGCCTTGACAGCCGCCTATGGCTACACCTTC. It translates to CAGALTAAYGYTF.

The gene calls are TRBV5-6 and TRBJ1-5; D uncertain. The V gene's germline CDR1 is SGHDT and CDR2 YYEEEE. Trimming pared 0 bases from V and 4 bases from J, leaving 8 bases between. The CDR3 is 14 residues long. The DNA for the CDR3 is TGTGCCAGCAGCTTGGTGGCGGATAATCAGCCCCAGCATTTT. Its protein product is CASSLVADNQPQHF.